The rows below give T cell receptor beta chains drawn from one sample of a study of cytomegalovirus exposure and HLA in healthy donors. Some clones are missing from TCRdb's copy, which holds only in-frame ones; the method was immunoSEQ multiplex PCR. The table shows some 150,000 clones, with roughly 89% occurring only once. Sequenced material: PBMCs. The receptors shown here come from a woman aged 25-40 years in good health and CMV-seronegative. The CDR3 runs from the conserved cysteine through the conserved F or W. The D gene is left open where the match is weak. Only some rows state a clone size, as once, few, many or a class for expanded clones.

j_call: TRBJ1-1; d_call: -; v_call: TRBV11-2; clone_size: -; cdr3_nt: TGTGCCAGCAGCCTAGACAGCCCGGGGATGCCTTTCTTT; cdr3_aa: CASSLDSPGMPFF
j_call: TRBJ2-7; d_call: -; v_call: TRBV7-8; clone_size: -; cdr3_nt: TGTGCCAGCAGCTTAGAGTCGGTCCTAGGGGGGGACGAGCAGTACTTC; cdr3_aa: CASSLESVLGGDEQYF
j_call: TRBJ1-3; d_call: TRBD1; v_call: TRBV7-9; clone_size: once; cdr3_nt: TGTGCCAGCAGCTGGGGACAGGCTGGAAACACCATATATTTT; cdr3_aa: CASSWGQAGNTIYF
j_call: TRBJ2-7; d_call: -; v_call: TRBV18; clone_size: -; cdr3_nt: TGTGCCAGCTCAGGGGCTCCCGGGCAGGTCTACGAGCAGTACTTC; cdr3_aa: CASSGAPGQVYEQYF
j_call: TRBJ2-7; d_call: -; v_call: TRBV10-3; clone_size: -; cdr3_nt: TGTGCCATCAGTGAGGGGGTACTAGCCCGACACGAGCAGTACTTC; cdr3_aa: CAISEGVLARHEQYF
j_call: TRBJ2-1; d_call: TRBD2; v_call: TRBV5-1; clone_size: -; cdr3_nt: TGCGCCAGCAGCTTGGGAGGGAGCGGCGGGAGCGATGAGCAGTTCTTC; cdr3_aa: CASSLGGSGGSDEQFF
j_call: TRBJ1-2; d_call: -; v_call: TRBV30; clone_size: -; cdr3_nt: TGTGCCTGGAGTCCCCGGCGGAGGGAGGTCGGCTATGGCTACACCTTC; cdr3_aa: CAWSPRRREVGYGYTF
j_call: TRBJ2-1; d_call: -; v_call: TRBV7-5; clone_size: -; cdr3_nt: TGTGCCAGAAGCCTAAAGCGACCAGGGGGCAATGAGCAGTTCTTC; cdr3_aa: CARSLKRPGGNEQFF
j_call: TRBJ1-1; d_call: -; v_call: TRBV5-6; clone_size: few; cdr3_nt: TGTGCCAGCAGCTTGCGGGGGAGAGCGAACACTGAAGCTTTCTTT; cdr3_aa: CASSLRGRANTEAFF
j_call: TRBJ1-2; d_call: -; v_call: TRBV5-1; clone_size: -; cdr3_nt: TGCGCCAGCAGCTTTTCGGGGGATGGCTACACCTTC; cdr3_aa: CASSFSGDGYTF
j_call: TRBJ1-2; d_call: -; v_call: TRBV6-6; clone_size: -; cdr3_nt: TGTGCCAGCAGACGGGACGGGAGCTATGGCTACACCTTC; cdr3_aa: CASRRDGSYGYTF
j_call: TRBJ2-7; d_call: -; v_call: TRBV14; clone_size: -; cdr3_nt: TGTGCCAGCAGCCAAGGGCACGAGCAGTACTTC; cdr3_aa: CASSQGHEQYF
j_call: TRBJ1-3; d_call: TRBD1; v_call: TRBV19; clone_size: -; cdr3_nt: TGTGCCAGTAGTATGACAGGGTCTCGAGGAAACACCATATATTTT; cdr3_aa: CASSMTGSRGNTIYF
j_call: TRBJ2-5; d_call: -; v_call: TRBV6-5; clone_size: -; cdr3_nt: TGTGCCAGCAGTTACGGCTCACGGGGTGAGACCCAGTACTTC; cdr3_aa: CASSYGSRGETQYF
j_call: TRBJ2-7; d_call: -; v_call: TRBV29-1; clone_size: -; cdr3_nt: TGCAGCGTTGCTCCGGGACACCCCTACGAGCAGTACTTC; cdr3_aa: CSVAPGHPYEQYF
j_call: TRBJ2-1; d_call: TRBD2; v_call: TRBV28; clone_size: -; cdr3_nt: TGTGCCAGCAGTTTACCCACGGAGATAGCGGGAGCTTCTGGCGATGAGCAGTTCTTC; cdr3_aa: CASSLPTEIAGASGDEQFF
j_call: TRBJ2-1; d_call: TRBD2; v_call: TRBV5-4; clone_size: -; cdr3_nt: TGTGCCAGCAGCTTGGCACTAGCGGGTACTGAGCAGTTCTTC; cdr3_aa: CASSLALAGTEQFF
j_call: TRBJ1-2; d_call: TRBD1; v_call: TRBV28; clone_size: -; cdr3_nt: TGTGCCAGCAGTTCCGGGGGGACAGGGAACGGCTACACCTTC; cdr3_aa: CASSSGGTGNGYTF
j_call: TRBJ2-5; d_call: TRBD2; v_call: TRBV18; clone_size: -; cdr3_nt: TGTGCCAGCTCACCACCAGTACTAGCGGGAGAAGAGACCCAGTACTTC; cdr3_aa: CASSPPVLAGEETQYF
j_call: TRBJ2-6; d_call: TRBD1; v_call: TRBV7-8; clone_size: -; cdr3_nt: TGTGCCAGCAGCGCCCAGACAGGGTCTGGGGCCAACGTCCTGACTTTC; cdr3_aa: CASSAQTGSGANVLTF
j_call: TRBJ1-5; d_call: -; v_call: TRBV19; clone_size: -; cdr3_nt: TGTGCCAGTAGTAGGCCCAGGGGTTCGTCAATAATTGGTCAGCCCCAGCATTTT; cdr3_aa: CASSRPRGSSIIGQPQHF
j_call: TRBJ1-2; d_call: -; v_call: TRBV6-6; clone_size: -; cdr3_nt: TGTGCCAGCACGAACAGGGTTACAGACTATGGCTACACCTTC; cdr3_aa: CASTNRVTDYGYTF
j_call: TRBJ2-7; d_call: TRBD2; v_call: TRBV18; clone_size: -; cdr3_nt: TGTGCCAGCTCACTAGGACTAGCGGTGGGGGAGGAGCAGTACTTC; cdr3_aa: CASSLGLAVGEEQYF
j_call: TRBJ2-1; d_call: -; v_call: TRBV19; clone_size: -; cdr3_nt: TGTGCCAGTAACCTACACGGGAGTGAGCAGTTCTTC; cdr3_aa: CASNLHGSEQFF
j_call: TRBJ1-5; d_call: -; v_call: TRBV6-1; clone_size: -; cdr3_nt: TGTGCCAGCAACCTAGGGGTTCAGCCCCAGCATTTT; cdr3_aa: CASNLGVQPQHF
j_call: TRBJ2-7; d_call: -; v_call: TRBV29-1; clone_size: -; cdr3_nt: TGCAGCGTTGGAGGAGTCTACGAGCAGTACTTC; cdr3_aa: CSVGGVYEQYF
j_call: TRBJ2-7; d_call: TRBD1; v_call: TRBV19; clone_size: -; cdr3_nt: TGTGCCAGTAGTAGGACAGGTCGAACTTCCTACGAGCAGTACTTC; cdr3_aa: CASSRTGRTSYEQYF
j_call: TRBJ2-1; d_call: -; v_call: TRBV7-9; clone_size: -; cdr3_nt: TGTGCCGGAATCAGACTAGTTTCCTACAATGAGCAGTTCTTC; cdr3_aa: CAGIRLVSYNEQFF
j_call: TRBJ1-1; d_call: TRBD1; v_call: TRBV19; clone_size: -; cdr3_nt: TGTGCCAGTATTGTGGGACAGGGGCCGGCTTTCTTT; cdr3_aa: CASIVGQGPAFF
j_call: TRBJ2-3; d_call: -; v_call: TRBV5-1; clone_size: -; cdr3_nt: TGCGCCAGCAGCCCGCAGGGGACGGGCACAGATACGCAGTATTTT; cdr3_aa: CASSPQGTGTDTQYF
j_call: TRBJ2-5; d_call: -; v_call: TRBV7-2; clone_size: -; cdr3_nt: TGTGCCAGCAGACCTAGGAACAGGGAAGAGACCCAGTACTTC; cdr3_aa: CASRPRNREETQYF